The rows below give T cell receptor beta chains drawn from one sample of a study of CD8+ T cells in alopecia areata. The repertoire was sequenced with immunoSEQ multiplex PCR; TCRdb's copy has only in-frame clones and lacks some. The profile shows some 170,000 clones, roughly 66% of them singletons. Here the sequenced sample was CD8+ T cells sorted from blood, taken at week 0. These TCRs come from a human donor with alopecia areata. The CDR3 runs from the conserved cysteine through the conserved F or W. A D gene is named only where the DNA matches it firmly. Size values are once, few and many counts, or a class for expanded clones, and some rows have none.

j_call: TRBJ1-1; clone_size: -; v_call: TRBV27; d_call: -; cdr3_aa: CASSSGAGAFF; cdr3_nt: TGTGCCAGCAGTTCTGGGGCGGGTGCTTTCTTT
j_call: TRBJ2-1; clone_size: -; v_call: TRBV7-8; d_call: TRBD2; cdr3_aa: CARRTPSGRYNEQFF; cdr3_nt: TGTGCCCGCAGAACCCCTAGCGGGAGATACAATGAGCAGTTCTTC
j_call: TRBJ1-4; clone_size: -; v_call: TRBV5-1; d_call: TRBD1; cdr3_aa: CASSRTDRGQEKLFF; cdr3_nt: TGCGCCAGCAGTCGGACCGACAGGGGGCAGGAAAAACTGTTTTTT
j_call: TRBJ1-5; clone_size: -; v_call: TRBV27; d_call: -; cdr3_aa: CASSRAMGQPQHF; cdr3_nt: TGTGCCAGCAGCCGGGCCATGGGACAGCCCCAGCATTTT
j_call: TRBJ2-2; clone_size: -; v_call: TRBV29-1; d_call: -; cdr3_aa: CSGLTGTGELFF; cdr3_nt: TGCAGCGGATTGACAGGAACCGGGGAGCTGTTTTTT
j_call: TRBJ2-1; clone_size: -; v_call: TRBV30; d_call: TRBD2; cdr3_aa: CAWSSTSGVNEQFF; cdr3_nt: TGTGCCTGGAGTTCGACTAGCGGGGTCAATGAGCAGTTCTTC
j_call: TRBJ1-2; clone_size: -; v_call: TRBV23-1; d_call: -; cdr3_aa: CASSQVAQRWYGYTF; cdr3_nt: TGCGCCAGCAGTCAAGTGGCCCAAAGGTGGTATGGCTACACCTTC
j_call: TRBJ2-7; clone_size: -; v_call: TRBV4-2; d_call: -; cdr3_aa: CASSQVLASSYEQYF; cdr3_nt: TGTGCCAGCAGCCAAGTTTTGGCCAGCTCCTACGAGCAGTACTTC
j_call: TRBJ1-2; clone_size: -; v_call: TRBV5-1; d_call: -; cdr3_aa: CASTRWGANYGYTF; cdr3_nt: TGCGCCAGCACCCGTTGGGGGGCTAACTATGGCTACACCTTC
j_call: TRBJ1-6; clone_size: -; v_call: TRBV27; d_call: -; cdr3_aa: CASSAIGGSPLHF; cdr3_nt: TGTGCCAGCAGTGCCATAGGTGGTTCACCCCTCCACTTT
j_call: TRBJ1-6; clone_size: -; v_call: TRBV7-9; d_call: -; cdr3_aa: CASSLVGGNSPLHF; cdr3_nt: TGTGCCAGCAGCTTAGTCGGGGGGAATTCACCCCTCCACTTT
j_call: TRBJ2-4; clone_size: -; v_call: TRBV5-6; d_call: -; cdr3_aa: CASSFIENIQYF; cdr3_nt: TGTGCCAGCAGCTTCATAGAAAACATTCAGTACTTC
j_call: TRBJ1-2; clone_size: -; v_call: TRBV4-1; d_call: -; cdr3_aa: CASSQVAGGDHGYTF; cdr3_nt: TGCGCCAGCAGCCAAGTCGCAGGAGGGGACCATGGCTACACCTTC
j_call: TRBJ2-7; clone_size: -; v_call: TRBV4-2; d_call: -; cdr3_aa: CASSQDYGTSYEQYF; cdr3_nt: TGTGCCAGCAGCCAGGACTACGGAACCTCCTACGAGCAGTACTTC
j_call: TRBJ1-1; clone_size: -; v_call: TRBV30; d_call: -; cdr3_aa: CAWSKGRRNTEAFF; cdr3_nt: TGTGCCTGGAGCAAAGGCAGGAGGAACACTGAAGCTTTCTTT
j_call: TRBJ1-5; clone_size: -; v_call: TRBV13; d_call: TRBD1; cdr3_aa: CASSLSQGQRSNQPQHF; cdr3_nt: TGTGCCAGCAGCTTATCACAGGGGCAAAGGAGCAATCAGCCCCAGCATTTT
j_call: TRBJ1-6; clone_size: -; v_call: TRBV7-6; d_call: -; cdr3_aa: CASSPGQGPVSPLHF; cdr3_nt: TGTGCCAGCAGCCCCGGCCAGGGACCCGTTTCACCCCTCCACTTT
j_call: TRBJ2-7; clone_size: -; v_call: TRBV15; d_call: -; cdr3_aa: CATDSSEQYF; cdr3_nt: TGTGCCACTGACAGTAGCGAGCAGTACTTC
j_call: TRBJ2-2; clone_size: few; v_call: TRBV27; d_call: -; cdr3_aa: CASTGAPGTGELFF; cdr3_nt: TGTGCCAGCACGGGGGCCCCGGGAACCGGGGAGCTGTTTTTT
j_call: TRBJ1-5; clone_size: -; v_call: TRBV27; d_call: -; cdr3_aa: CASSLFSNQPQHF; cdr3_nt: TGTGCCAGCAGTCTCTTTAGCAATCAGCCCCAGCATTTT
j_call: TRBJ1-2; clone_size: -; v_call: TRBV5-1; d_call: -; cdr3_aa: CASSLAGGGDSNYGYTF; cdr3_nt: TGCGCCAGCAGCTTGGCCGGGGGTGGAGACTCGAACTATGGCTACACCTTC
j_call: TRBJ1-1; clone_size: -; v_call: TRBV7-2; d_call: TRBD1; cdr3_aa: CASSLKGQGYNTEAFF; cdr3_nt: TGTGCCAGCAGCTTAAAGGGACAGGGGTATAACACTGAAGCTTTCTTT
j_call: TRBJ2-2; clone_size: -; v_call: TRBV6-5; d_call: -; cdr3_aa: CASSLRPGELFF; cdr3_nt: TGTGCCAGCAGCCTCCGTCCCGGGGAGCTGTTTTTT
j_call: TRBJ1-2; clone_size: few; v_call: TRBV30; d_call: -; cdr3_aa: CAWSRAVGGLDGYTF; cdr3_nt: TGTGCCTGGAGTAGGGCTGTCGGGGGCTTGGATGGCTACACCTTC
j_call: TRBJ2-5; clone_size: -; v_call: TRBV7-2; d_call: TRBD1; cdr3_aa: CACRDSGETQYF; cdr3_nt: TGTGCCTGCCGGGACAGCGGCGAGACCCAGTACTTC
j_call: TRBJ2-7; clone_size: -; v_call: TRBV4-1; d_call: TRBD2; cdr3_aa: CASSQGRGGYEQYF; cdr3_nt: TGCGCCAGCAGCCAAGGTCGGGGGGGTTACGAGCAGTACTTC
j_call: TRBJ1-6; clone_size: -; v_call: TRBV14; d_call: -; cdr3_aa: CASSHTLGGSPRNSPLHF; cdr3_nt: TGTGCCAGCAGCCATACCCTGGGGGGGAGTCCGCGGAATTCACCCCTCCACTTT
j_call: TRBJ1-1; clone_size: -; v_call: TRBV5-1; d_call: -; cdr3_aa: CASSPGGLGTEAFF; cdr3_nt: TGCGCCAGCAGCCCGGGTGGGCTGGGGACTGAAGCTTTCTTT
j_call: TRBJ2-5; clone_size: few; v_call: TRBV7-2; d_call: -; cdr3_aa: CASSLGHPGTQYF; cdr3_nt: TGTGCCAGCAGCTTAGGACACCCCGGGACCCAGTACTTC
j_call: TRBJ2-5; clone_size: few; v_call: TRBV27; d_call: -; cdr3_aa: CASGTPEETQYF; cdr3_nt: TGTGCCAGCGGCACACCGGAAGAGACCCAGTACTTC
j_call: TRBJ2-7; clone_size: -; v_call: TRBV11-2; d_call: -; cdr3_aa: CASSFIPGPEGPYEQYF; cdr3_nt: TGTGCCAGCAGCTTTATCCCGGGGCCAGAAGGGCCCTACGAGCAGTACTTC
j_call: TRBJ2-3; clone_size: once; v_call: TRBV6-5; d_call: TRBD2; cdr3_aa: CASSYSASGGIDTQYF; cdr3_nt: TGTGCCAGCAGTTACTCTGCTAGCGGGGGGATAGATACGCAGTATTTT
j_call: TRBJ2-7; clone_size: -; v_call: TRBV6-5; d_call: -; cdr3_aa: CASSYSGTFSYEQYF; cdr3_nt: TGTGCCAGCAGTTACTCGGGGACATTCTCCTACGAGCAGTACTTC
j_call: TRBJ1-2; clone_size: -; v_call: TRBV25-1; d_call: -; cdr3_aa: CASKRDSNYGYTF; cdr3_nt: TGTGCCAGCAAACGGGATTCAAACTATGGCTACACCTTC
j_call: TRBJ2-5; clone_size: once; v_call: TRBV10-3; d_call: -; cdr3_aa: CAISESGYQETQYF; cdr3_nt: TGTGCCATCAGTGAGTCCGGTTACCAAGAGACCCAGTACTTC
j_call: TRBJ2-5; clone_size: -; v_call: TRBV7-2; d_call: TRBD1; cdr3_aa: CASSLVTGGKAQYF; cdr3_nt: TGTGCCAGCAGCTTAGTGACAGGGGGTAAGGCCCAGTACTTC
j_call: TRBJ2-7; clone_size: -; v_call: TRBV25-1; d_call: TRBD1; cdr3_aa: CASRRGDRAYEQYF; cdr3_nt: TGTGCCAGCAGAAGGGGGGACAGGGCCTACGAGCAGTACTTC
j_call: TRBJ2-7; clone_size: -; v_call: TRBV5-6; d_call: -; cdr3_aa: CASSLGPTSSYEQYF; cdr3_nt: TGTGCCAGCAGCTTAGGACCGACGAGCTCCTACGAGCAGTACTTC
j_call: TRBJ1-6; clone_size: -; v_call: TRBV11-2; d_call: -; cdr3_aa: CASTPSAASIHSPLHF; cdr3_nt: TGTGCCAGCACCCCGTCGGCAGCATCCATCCATTCACCCCTCCACTTT
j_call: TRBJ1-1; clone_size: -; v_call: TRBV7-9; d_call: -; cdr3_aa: CASSFGTPEAFF; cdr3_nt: TGTGCCAGCAGCTTCGGGACTCCTGAAGCTTTCTTT
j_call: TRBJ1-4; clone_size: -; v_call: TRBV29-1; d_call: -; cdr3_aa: CSVERPGFSEKLFF; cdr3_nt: TGCAGCGTTGAACGGCCAGGGTTTAGTGAAAAACTGTTTTTT
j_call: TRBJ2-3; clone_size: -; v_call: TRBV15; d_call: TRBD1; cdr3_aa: CATRDREDTQYF; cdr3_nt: TGTGCCACCCGGGACAGGGAAGATACGCAGTATTTT
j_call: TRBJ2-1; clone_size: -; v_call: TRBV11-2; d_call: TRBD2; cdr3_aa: CASGMTSRSNNEQFF; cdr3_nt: TGTGCCAGCGGTATGACTAGCAGATCCAACAATGAGCAGTTCTTC
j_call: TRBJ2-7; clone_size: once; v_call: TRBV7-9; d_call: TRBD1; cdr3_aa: CASSEGQRPYEQYF; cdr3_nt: TGTGCCAGCAGCGAGGGACAGCGTCCGTACGAGCAGTACTTC
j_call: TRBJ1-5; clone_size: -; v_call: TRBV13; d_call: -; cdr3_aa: CASSLGNQPQHF; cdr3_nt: TGTGCCAGCAGTTTGGGGAATCAGCCCCAGCATTTT
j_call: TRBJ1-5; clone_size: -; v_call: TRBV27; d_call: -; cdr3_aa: CASSPRDGRNQPQHF; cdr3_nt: TGTGCCAGCAGTCCCCGGGACGGGCGAAATCAGCCCCAGCATTTT
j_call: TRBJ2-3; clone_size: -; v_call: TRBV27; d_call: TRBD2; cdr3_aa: CASSYWAGGTDTQYF; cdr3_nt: TGTGCCAGCAGTTATTGGGCGGGGGGCACAGATACGCAGTATTTT
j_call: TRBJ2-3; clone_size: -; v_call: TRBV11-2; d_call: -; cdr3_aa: CASSLGGTDTQYF; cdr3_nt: TGTGCCAGCAGCTTAGGGGGCACAGATACGCAGTATTTT
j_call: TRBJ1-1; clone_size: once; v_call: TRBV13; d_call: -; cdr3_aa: CASSLGRSIAFF; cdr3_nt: TGTGCCAGCAGCTTAGGCCGGAGTATCGCTTTCTTT
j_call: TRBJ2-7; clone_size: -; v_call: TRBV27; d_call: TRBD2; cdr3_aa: CASSPRLAGNYEQYF; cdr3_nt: TGTGCCAGCAGTCCTCGACTAGCGGGAAACTACGAGCAGTACTTC
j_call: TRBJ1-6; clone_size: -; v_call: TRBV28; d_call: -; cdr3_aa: CASTLESYNSPLHF; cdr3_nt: TGTGCCAGCACCCTGGAATCCTATAATTCACCCCTCCACTTT